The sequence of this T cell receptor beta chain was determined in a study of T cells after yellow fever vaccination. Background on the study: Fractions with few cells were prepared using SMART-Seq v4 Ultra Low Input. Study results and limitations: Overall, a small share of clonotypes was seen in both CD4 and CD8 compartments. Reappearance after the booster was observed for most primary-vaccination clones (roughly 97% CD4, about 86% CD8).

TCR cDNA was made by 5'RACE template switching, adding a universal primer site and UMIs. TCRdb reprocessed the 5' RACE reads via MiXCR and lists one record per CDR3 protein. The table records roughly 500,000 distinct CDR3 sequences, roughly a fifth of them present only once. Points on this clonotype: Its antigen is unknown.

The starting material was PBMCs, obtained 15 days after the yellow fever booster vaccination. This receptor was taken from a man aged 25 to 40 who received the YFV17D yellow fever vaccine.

The DNA of the CDR3 is TGTGCCAGCAGCGCCCGACAGGGAACTAACGAGCAGTACTTC. Amino acid sequence: CASSARQGTNEQYF. The V gene is TRBV9, the J gene TRBJ2-7, with 7 bases matching TRBD1. Germline CDR1 is SGDLS and CDR2 is YYNGEE. V dropped 3 bases and J dropped 5; count of bases not matched to a gene: 8. This CDR3 has 14 amino acids.